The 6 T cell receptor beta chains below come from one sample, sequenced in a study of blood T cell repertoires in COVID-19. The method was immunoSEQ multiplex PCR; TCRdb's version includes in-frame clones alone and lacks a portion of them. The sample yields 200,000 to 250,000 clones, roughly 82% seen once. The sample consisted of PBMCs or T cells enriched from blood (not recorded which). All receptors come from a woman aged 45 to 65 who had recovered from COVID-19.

In DNA form, the CDR3 reads TGTGCCAGCAGCTCCCAGAACACTGAAGCTTTCTTT. Encoded protein: CASSSQNTEAFF. V usage is TRBV11-3 and J usage is TRBJ1-1; D uncertain. The CDR3 totals 12 residues. Trimming left V 4 bases short and J 1 base short, with 4 bases between. CDR1 and CDR2 from the germline V gene are SGHNT and YENEEA. Filled out from reference TRBV11-3 and TRBJ1-1, the complete variable domain reads EAGVVQSPRYKIIEKKQPVAFWCNPISGHNTLYWYLQNLGQGPELLIRYENEEAVDDSQLPKDRFSAERLKGVDSTLKIQPAELGDSAVYLCASSSQNTEAFFGQGTRLTVV.

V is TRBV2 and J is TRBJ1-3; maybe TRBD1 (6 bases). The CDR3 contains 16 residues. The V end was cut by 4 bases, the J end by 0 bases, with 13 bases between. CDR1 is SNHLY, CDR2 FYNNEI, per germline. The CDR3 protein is CASSGDRTSSGNTIYF. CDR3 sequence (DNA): TGTGCCAGCAGTGGCGACAGGACGAGCTCTGGAAACACCATATATTTT.

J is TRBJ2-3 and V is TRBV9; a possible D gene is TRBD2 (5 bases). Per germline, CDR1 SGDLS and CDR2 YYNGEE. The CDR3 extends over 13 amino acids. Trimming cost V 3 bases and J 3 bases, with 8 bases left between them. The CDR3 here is CASSGRETDTQYF. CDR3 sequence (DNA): TGTGCCAGCAGCGGACGGGAAACAGATACGCAGTATTTT.

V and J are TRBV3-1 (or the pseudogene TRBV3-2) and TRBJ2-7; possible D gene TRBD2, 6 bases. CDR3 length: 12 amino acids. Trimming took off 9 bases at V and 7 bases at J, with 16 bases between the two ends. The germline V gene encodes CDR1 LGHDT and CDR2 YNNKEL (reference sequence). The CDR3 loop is CASFSGAGEQYF. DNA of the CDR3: TGTGCCAGTTTTAGCGGCGCGGGGGAGCAGTACTTC.

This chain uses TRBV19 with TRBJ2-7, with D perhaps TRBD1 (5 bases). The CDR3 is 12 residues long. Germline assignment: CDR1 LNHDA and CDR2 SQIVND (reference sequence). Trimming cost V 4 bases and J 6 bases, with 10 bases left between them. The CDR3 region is CASSRGYGEQYF. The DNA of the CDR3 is TGTGCCAGTAGTAGGGGCTACGGCGAGCAGTACTTC.

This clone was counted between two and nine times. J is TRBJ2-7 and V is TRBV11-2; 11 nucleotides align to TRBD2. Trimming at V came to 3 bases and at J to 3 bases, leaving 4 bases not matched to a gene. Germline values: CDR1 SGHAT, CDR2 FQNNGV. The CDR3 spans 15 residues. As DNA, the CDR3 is TGTGCCAGCAGCTTTACCGGGACTAGCGGCTACGAGCAGTACTTC. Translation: CASSFTGTSGYEQYF.